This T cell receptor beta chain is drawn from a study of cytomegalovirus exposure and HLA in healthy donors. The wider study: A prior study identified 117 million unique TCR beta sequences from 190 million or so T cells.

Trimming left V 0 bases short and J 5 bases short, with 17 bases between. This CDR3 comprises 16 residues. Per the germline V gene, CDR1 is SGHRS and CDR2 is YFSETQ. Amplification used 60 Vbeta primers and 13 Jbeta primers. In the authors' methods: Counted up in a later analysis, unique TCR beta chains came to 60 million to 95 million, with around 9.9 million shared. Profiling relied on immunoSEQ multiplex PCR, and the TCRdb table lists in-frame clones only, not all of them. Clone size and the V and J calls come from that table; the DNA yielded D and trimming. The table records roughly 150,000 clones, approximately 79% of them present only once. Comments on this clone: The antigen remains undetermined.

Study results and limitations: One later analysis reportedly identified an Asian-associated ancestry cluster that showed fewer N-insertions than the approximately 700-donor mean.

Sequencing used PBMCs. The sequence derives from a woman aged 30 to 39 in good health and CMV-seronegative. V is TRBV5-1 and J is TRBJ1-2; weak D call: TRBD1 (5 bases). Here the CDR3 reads CASSLVGRAADYGYTF. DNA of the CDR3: TGCGCCAGCAGCTTGGTGGGCAGGGCGGCGGATTATGGCTACACCTTC.